A selection of T cell receptor beta chains follows, all from one sample in a study of cytomegalovirus exposure and HLA in healthy donors. Measured with immunoSEQ multiplex PCR; TCRdb has only the in-frame clones, and not every one. This sample has some 96,000 clones, with 64% found just once. The sequencing sample was made of PBMCs. The receptors come from a man aged 55 to 70 in good health and CMV-seronegative. Both conserved end residues are trimmed from each CDR3. Fields, in order: V gene, J gene, CDR3 protein.

V: TRBV5-1
J: TRBJ2-5
CDR3: ASKRGSQETQY

V: TRBV5-1
J: TRBJ2-7
CDR3: ASSLGTGVSQYEQY

V: TRBV7-9
J: TRBJ1-1
CDR3: ASTAWGGTEAF

V: TRBV9
J: TRBJ2-2
CDR3: ASSLVQGNTGELF

V: TRBV19
J: TRBJ1-5
CDR3: ASSISIGGNQPQH

V: TRBV20-1
J: TRBJ2-7
CDR3: SARVGHEQY

V: TRBV10-3
J: TRBJ1-1
CDR3: AIRKTGGLNTEAF

V: TRBV19
J: TRBJ1-6
CDR3: ASSMGTGTRNSPLH

V: TRBV30
J: TRBJ1-1
CDR3: AWRLAPQTEAF

V: TRBV6-1
J: TRBJ1-2
CDR3: ASSEGTGDNYGYT

V: TRBV5-6
J: TRBJ1-1
CDR3: ASSFLFTEAF

V: TRBV7-6
J: TRBJ1-5
CDR3: ASSLAIDQPQH

V: TRBV7-3
J: TRBJ2-3
CDR3: ASSRGQGGTDTQY

V: TRBV5-4
J: TRBJ2-7
CDR3: ASSASGTALTLREQY

V: TRBV30
J: TRBJ2-2
CDR3: AWSVLGLAGGINTGELF

V: TRBV27
J: TRBJ2-5
CDR3: ASSLAGDRPTETQY

V: TRBV7-9
J: TRBJ1-2
CDR3: ASSPPGDYGYT

V: TRBV19
J: TRBJ2-3
CDR3: ASSIGGRGADTQY

V: TRBV27
J: TRBJ2-2
CDR3: ASSLSQTGQAGELF

V: TRBV7-9
J: TRBJ2-5
CDR3: ASSLDRLQETQY

V: TRBV4-1
J: TRBJ2-1
CDR3: ASSQGWGGQGLSNEQF

V: TRBV7-3
J: TRBJ2-7
CDR3: ASSLTGSGYEQY

V: TRBV7-9
J: TRBJ1-2
CDR3: ASRSTGGNYGYT

V: TRBV2
J: TRBJ1-5
CDR3: AGSRTGDQPQH

V: TRBV7-9
J: TRBJ1-4
CDR3: ASNRDSSNEKLF

V: TRBV13
J: TRBJ2-1
CDR3: ASSSIRTRGDEQF

V: TRBV5-6
J: TRBJ2-7
CDR3: ASSNRDRRSYEQY

V: TRBV7-6
J: TRBJ2-5
CDR3: ASSLGGSGSSETQY

V: TRBV5-5
J: TRBJ1-1
CDR3: ASSLEDRGLEAF

V: TRBV5-4
J: TRBJ2-7
CDR3: ASSLGGQEDEQY

V: TRBV6-6
J: TRBJ2-3
CDR3: ASSYREERQY

V: TRBV6-5
J: TRBJ1-1
CDR3: ASSRPVLRGTEAF

V: TRBV2
J: TRBJ2-3
CDR3: ASRGLAGGPDTQY

V: TRBV28
J: TRBJ2-5
CDR3: ASSLIVSGVTETQY

V: TRBV5-1
J: TRBJ1-1
CDR3: ASSWGGPDAEAF

V: TRBV5-1
J: TRBJ1-1
CDR3: ASSYRDTITEAF

V: TRBV5-1
J: NA
CDR3: ASSLVGTIKETQY

V: TRBV5-3
J: TRBJ1-5
CDR3: ARSRDRAEGKYQPQH

V: TRBV6-5
J: TRBJ2-7
CDR3: ASRRTGVTYEQY

V: TRBV6-5
J: TRBJ2-1
CDR3: ASSYSAGGTNEQF

V: TRBV29-1
J: TRBJ2-3
CDR3: SVESTSGGRDTQY

V: TRBV7-3
J: TRBJ2-2
CDR3: ASSLGLAGTGELF

V: TRBV4-1
J: TRBJ2-7
CDR3: ASSHDSGLAGQLSYEQY

V: TRBV7-9
J: TRBJ1-4
CDR3: ASSLLRGSTNEKLF

V: TRBV28
J: TRBJ2-3
CDR3: ASTNRGRNTDTQY

V: TRBV7-9
J: TRBJ2-7
CDR3: ASSLSQASSYEQY

V: TRBV10-3
J: TRBJ1-1
CDR3: AISEPGQLNTEAF

V: TRBV6-5
J: TRBJ1-2
CDR3: ASSYLRVSDNYGYT

V: TRBV6-1
J: TRBJ2-2
CDR3: ASKDPGLATGELF